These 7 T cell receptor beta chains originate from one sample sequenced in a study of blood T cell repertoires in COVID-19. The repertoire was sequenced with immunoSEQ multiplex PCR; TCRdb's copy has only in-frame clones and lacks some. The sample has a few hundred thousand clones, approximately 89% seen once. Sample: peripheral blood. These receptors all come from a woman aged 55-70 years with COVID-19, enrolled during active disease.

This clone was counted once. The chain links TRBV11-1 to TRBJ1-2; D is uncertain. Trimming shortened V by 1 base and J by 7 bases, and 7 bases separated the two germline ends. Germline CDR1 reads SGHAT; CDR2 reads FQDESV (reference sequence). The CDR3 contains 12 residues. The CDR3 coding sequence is TGTGCCAGCAGCTTAGACCGCGGTGGCTACACCTTC. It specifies CASSLDRGGYTF.

This CDR3 is CASSTGTHYNSPLHF. CDR3 nucleotide sequence: TGTGCCAGCAGTACAGGGACCCACTATAATTCACCCCTCCACTTT. The V gene is TRBV6-5, the J gene TRBJ1-6, with a possible D match to TRBD1 (6 bases). CDR3 length: 15 amino acids. CDR1 is MNHEY, CDR2 SVGAGI, per germline. The V end lost 5 bases, the J end lost 3 bases, and 11 bases lay between the germline ends.

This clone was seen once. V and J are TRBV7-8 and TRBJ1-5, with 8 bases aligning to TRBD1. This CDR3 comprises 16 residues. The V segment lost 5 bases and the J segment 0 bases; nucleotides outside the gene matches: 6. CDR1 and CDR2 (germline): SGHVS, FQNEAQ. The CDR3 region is CASSIGTGVSNQPQHF. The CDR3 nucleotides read TGTGCCAGCAGCATAGGGACAGGAGTTAGCAATCAGCCCCAGCATTTT.

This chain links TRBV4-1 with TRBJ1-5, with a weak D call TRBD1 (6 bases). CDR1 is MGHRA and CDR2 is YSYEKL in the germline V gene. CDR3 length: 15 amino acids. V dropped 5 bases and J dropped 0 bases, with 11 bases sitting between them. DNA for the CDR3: TGCGCCAGCAGCTCAGGACAGCATAGCAATCAGCCCCAGCATTTT. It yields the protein CASSSGQHSNQPQHF.

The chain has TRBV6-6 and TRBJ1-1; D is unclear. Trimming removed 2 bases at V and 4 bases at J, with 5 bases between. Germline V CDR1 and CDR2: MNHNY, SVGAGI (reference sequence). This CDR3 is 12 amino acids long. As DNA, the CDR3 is TGTGCCAGCAGTTACGGTAGCACTGAAGCTTTCTTT. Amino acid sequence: CASSYGSTEAFF.

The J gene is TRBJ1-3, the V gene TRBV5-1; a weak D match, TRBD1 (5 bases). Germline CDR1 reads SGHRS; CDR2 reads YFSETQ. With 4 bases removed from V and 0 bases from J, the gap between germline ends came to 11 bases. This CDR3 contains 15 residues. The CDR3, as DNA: TGCGCCAGCAGCCGCGACAGTTTCTCTGGAAACACCATATATTTT. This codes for CASSRDSFSGNTIYF.

The CDR3 DNA reads TGTGCCAGCAGCGCGGAAGGGACAGGGATCTATGGCTACACCTTC. It encodes CASSAEGTGIYGYTF. This rearrangement joins TRBV9 to TRBJ1-2, with 9 bases lining up with TRBD1. V dropped 3 bases and J dropped 4; count of bases not matched to a gene: 7. The CDR3 sequence is 15 residues long. Germline CDR1 reads SGDLS; CDR2 reads YYNGEE.